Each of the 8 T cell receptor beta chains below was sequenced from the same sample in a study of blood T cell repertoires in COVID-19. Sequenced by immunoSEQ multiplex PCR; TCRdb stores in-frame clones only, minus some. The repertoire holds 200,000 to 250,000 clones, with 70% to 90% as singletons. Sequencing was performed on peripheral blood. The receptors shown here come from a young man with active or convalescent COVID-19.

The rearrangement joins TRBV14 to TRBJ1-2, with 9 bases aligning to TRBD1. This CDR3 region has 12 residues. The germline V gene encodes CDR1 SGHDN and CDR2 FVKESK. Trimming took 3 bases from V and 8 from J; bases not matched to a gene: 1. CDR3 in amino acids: CASSQDRGGYTF. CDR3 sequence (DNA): TGTGCCAGCAGCCAGGACAGGGGAGGCTACACCTTC. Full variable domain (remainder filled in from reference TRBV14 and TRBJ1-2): EAGVTQFPSHSVIEKGQTVTLRCDPISGHDNLYWYRRVMGKEIKFLLHFVKESKQDESGMPNNRFLAERTGGTYSTLKVQPAELEDSGVYFCASSQDRGGYTFGSGTRLTVV.

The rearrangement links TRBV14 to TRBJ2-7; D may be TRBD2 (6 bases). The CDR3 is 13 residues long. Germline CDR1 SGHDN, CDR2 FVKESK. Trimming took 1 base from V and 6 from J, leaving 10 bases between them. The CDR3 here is CASSQVGGSEQYF. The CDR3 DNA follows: TGTGCCAGCAGCCAAGTAGGAGGGTCCGAGCAGTACTTC. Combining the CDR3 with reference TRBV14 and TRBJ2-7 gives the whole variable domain EAGVTQFPSHSVIEKGQTVTLRCDPISGHDNLYWYRRVMGKEIKFLLHFVKESKQDESGMPNNRFLAERTGGTYSTLKVQPAELEDSGVYFCASSQVGGSEQYFGPGTRLTVT.

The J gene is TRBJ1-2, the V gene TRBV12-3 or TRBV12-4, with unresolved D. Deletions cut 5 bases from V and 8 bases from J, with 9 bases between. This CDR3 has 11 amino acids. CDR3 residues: CASSLREGYTF. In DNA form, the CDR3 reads TGTGCCAGCAGTCTTAGGGAGGGCTACACCTTC.

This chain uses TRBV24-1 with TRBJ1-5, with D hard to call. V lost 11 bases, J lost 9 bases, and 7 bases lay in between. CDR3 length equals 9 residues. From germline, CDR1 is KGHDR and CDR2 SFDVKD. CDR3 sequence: CAIPLPQHF. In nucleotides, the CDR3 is TGTGCCATCCCCCTGCCCCAGCATTTT.

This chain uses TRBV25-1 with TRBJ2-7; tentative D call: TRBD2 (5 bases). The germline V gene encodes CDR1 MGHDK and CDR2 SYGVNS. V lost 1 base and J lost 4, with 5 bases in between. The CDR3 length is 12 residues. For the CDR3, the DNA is TGTGCCAGCAGTGAATCGGGGTACGAGCAGTACTTC. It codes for CASSESGYEQYF.

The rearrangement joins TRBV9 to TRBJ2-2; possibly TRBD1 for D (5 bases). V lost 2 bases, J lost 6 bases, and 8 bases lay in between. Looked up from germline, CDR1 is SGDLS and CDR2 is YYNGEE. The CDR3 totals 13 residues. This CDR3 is CASSVTDPGELFF. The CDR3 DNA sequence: TGTGCCAGCAGCGTGACAGACCCCGGGGAGCTGTTTTTT.

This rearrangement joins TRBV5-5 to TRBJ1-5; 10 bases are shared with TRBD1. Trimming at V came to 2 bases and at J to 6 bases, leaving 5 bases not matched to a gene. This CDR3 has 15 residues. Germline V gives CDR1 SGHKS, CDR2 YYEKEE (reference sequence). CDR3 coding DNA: TGTGCCAGCAGCTTCGGGACAGGGGACGGTCAGCCCCAGCATTTT. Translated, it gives CASSFGTGDGQPQHF.

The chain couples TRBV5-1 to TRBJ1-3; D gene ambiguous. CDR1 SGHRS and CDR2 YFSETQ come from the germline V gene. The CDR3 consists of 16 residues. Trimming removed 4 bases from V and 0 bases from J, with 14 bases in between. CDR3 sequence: CASSKDMTSSGNTIYF. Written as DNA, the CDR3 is TGCGCCAGCAGCAAAGACATGACGAGCTCTGGAAACACCATATATTTT.